This T cell receptor (beta chain) was recovered during a study of response to subunit inactivated influenza vaccine (dated by TCRdb to 2017 to 2018). With respect to the entire study: Deep quantitative T cell receptor repertoire profiling was used in the study to track responses to a trivalent subunit inactivated influenza vaccine. Beyond this particular receptor, the publication reports: It was suggested by the authors that each seasonal influenza vaccination may recruit only a limited number of new T cells.

V is clipped by 8 bases and J by 4 bases, and the sequence between their germline boundaries is 16 bases long. From its cysteine to its phenylalanine, the CDR3 spans 14 amino acids. Left in the record is the CDR3 DNA by itself, 42 bases read in frame from the first base. From a lookup of the germline V gene, CDR1 and CDR2 are SGHTA and FQGNSA. This clonotype was observed a handful of times. The antigen it binds to is not known. There are no base qualities to consult, and no much larger clone falls within one base. The library was generated by RT-PCR. The sequencing machine was an Illumina HiSeq 2500. The public reads were run again by TCRdb, first through fastp at Q25 and then through MiXCR, and only productive beta chains were kept. CDR3 protein sequences are deduplicated, and each keeps its most common genes and DNA. The sample records roughly 550,000 distinct CDR3 sequences, roughly 25% of which are singletons. The ten top clones hold about 2.8% of the sample.

This sample was also put to use in a study of T cells expressing NK-cell markers. As that second paper reports: 5'RACE template switching, by which a universal primer site and unique molecular identifiers were added, was used to make TCR beta cDNA libraries. TCR beta-chain repertoires were profiled in sorted CD3+CD56+NKG2C+, CD3+CD56+NKG2C- and CD3+CD56-NKG2C+ T-cell subsets from several donors. Seven of the eight sequenced donors were HCMV-seropositive and one was HCMV-seronegative. In several experiments an anti-gammadeltaTCR antibody was added to restrict sorting to alphabetaTCR-expressing T cells. For several donors, the dominant CD3+CD56+NKG2C+ clonotypes were among the top 10 CD8+ clonotypes and accounted for roughly 1.0-8% of CD8+ T cells. Those dominant clonotypes were again the most abundant among CD3+CD56-NKG2C+ cells in several donors, at about 28.3-60.1%. Whether the expanded NKG2C-expressing T cell clones were specific for HCMV antigens was left unclear. The eight sequenced donors were randomly selected healthy volunteers, three men and five women. To determine HCMV serostatus, a commercial ELISA kit was used to detect HCMV-specific IgG in serum. Ficoll density gradient centrifugation was used to isolate peripheral blood mononuclear cells from blood. Using Miltenyi isolation kits, CD4+ and CD8+ T cells were isolated from PBMC through magnetic immunoseparation. Synthesis of cDNA was primed from the TCR beta constant segment and was followed by two consecutive PCR amplification steps. Libraries were sequenced as 2 x 150 bp reads on Illumina HiSeq 2000/2500, MiSeq or NextSeq. Reads were demultiplexed and grouped by UMI with MIGEC, and clonotypes were assembled and quantified with MiTCR. To exclude erroneous sequences, only TCR cDNA sequences supported by at least two reads were retained. The tcR package was used for downstream repertoire analysis, and clonotypes were matched across fractions by CDR3 nucleotide sequence plus V segment. VDJmatch was used to annotate antigen specificity against VDJdb, with one amino acid substitution in CDR3 allowed.

This receptor was identified in a man aged 45-60 years who received an inactivated influenza vaccine. Donor details come from another sample of the same person, matched by shared clones. This specimen was CD4+ T cells sorted from PBMCs, taken approximately 12 days after vaccination. The V and J genes are TRBV7-2 and TRBJ2-3, with no reliable assignment of the D segment. The bases read TGTGCCAGCCAAGATTTGAGAGGCGCAGATACGCAGTATTTT. It translates to CASQDLRGADTQYF.